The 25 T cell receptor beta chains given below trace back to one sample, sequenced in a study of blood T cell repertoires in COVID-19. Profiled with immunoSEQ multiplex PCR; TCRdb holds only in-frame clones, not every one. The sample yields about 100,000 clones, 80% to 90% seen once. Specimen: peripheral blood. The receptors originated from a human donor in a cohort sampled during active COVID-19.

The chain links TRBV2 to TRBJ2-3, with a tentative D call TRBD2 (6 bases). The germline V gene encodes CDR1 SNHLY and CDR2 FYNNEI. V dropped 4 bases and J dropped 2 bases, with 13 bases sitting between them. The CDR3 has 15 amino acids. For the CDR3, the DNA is TGTGCCAGCAGTGGGACGGGACTTTACACAGATACGCAGTATTTT. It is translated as CASSGTGLYTDTQYF. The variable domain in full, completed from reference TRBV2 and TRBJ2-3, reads EPEVTQTPSHQVTQMGQEVILRCVPISNHLYFYWYRQILGQKVEFLVSFYNNEISEKSEIFDDQFSVERPDGSNFTLKIRSTKLEDSAMYFCASSGTGLYTDTQYFGPGTRLTVL.

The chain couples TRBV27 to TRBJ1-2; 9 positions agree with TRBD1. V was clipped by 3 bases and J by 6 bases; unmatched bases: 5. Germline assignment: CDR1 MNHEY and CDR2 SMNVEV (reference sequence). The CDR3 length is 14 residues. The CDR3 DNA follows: TGTGCCAGCAGTTTTCCTGGGACAGGGAATGGCTACACCTTC. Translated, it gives CASSFPGTGNGYTF.

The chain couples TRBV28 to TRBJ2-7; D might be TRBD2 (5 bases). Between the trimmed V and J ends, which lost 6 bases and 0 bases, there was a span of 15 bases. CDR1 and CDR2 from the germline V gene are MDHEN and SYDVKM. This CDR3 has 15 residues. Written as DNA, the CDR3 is TGTGCCAGCAGGAGAACTAGGGTTAGCTCCTACGAGCAGTACTTC. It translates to CASRRTRVSSYEQYF.

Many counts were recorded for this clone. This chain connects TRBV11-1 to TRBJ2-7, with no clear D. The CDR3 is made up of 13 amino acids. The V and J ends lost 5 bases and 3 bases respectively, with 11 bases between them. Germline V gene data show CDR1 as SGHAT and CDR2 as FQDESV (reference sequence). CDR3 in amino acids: CASSLGYSYEQYF. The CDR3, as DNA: TGTGCCAGCAGCCTAGGATATAGCTACGAGCAGTACTTC.

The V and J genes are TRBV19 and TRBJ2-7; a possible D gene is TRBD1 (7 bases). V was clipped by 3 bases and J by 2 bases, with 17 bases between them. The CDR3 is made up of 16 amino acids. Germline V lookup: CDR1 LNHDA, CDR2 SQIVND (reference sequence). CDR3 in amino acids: CASSIGGMGQPYEQYF. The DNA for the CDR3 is TGTGCCAGTAGTATTGGAGGGATGGGACAGCCCTACGAGCAGTACTTC.

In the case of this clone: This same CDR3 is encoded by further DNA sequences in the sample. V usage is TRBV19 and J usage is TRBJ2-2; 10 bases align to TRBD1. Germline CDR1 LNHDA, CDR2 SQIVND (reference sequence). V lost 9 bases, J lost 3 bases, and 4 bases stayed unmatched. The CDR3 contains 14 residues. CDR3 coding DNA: TGTGCCAGCTCCGGGACAGGGGACACCGGGGAGCTGTTTTTT. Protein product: CASSGTGDTGELFF.

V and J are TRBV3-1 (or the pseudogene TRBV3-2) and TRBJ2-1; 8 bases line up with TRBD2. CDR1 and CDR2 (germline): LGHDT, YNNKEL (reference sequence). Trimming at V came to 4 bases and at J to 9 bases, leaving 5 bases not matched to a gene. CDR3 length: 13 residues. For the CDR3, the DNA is TGTGCCAGCAGCCCAGATGGGACTAGTGAGCAGTTCTTC. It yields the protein CASSPDGTSEQFF.

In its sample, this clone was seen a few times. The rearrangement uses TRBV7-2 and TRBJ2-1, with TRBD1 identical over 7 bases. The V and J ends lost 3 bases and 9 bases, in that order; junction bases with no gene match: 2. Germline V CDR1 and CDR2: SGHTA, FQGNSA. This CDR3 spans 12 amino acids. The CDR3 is CASSFTGVEQFF. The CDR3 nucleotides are TGTGCCAGCAGCTTCACAGGGGTTGAGCAGTTCTTC.

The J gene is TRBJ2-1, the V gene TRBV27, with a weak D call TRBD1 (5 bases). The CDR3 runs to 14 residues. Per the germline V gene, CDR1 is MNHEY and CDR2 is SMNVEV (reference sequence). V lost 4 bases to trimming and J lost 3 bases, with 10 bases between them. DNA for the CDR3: TGTGCCAGCAGTTGGGCAGGGAACTACAATGAGCAGTTCTTC. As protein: CASSWAGNYNEQFF.

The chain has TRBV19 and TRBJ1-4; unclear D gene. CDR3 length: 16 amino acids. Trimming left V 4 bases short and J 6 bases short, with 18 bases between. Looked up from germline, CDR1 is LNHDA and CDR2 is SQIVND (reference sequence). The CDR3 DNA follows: TGTGCCAGTAGTAGGGCCGGCGCCTCGAAATATGAAAAACTGTTTTTT. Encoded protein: CASSRAGASKYEKLFF.

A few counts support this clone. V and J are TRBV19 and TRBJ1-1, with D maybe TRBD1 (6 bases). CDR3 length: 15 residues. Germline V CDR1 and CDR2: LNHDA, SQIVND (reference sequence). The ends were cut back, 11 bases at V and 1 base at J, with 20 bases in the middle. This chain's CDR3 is CASTKGGSRNTEAFF. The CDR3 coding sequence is TGTGCCTCCACGAAGGGGGGGAGTCGGAACACTGAAGCTTTCTTT.

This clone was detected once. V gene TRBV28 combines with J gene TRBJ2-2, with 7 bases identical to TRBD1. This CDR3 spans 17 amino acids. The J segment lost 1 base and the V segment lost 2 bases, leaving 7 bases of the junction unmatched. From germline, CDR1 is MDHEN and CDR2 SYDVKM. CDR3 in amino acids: CASSLNTWTGNTGELFF. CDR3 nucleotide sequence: TGTGCCAGCAGTTTAAACACGTGGACAGGGAACACCGGGGAGCTGTTTTTT.

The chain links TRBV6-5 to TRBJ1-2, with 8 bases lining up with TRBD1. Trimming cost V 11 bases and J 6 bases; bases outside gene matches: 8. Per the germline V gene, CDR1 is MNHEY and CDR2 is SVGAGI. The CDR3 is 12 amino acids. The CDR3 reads CALGQGQDGYTF. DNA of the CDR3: TGTGCCCTCGGACAGGGCCAGGATGGCTACACCTTC.

The CDR3 bases are TGTGCCAGCTCACCACGGAGAGGGTGGGAGACCCAGTACTTC. The encoded protein is CASSPRRGWETQYF. This chain uses TRBV18 with TRBJ2-5, with D perhaps matching TRBD2 (5 bases). Germline CDR1 is KGHSH and CDR2 is LQKENI. The CDR3 extends over 14 amino acids. The germline V and J ends were trimmed by 1 base and 5 bases, with 11 bases remaining between them.

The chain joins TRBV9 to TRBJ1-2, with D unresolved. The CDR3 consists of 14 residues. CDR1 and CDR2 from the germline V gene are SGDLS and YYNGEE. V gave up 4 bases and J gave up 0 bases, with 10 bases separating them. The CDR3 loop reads CASSPRGTNYGYTF. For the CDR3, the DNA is TGTGCCAGCAGCCCTCGGGGAACTAACTATGGCTACACCTTC.

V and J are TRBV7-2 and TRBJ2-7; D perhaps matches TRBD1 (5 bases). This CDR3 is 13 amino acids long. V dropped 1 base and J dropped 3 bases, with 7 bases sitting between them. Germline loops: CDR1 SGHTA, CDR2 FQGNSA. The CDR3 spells CASSLGTYYEQYF. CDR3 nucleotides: TGTGCCAGCAGCTTAGGGACATACTACGAGCAGTACTTC.

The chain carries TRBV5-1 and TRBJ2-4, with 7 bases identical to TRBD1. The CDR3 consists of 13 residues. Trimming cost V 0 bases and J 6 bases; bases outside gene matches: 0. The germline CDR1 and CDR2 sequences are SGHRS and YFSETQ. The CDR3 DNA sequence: TGCGCCAGCAGCTTGGACAGGGGAAACATTCAGTACTTC. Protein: CASSLDRGNIQYF.

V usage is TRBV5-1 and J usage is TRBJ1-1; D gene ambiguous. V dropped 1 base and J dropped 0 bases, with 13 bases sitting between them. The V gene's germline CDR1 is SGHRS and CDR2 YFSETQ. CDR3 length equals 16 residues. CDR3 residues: CASSLFSMGLNTEAFF. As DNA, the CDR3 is TGCGCCAGCAGCTTGTTTAGTATGGGCTTGAACACTGAAGCTTTCTTT. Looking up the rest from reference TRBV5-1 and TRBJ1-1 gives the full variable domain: KAGVTQTPRYLIKTRGQQVTLSCSPISGHRSVSWYQQTPGQGLQFLFEYFSETQRNKGNFPGRFSGRQFSNSRSEMNVSTLELGDSALYLCASSLFSMGLNTEAFFGQGTRLTVV.

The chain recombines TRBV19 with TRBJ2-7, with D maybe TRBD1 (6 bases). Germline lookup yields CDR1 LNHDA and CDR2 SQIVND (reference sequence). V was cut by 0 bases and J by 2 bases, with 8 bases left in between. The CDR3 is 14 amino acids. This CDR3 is CASSIDDRTYEQYF. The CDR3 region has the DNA TGTGCCAGTAGTATAGATGACAGGACCTACGAGCAGTACTTC.

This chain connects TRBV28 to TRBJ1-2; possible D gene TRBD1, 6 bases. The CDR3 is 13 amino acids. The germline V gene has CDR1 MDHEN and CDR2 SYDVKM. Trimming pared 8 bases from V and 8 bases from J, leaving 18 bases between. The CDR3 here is CASESAGARGYTF. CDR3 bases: TGTGCCAGCGAATCGGCGGGGGCGCGGGGCTACACCTTC.

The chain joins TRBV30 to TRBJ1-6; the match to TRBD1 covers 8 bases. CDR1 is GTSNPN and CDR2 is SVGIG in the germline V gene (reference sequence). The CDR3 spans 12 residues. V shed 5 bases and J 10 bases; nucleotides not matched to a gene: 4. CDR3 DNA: TGTGCCTGGGAGACAGGGGTCTCACCCCTCCACTTT. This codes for CAWETGVSPLHF. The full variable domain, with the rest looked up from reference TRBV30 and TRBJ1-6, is SQTIHQWPATLVQPVGSPLSLECTVEGTSNPNLYWYRQAAGRGLQLLFYSVGIGQISSEVPQNLSASRPQDRQFILSSKKLLLSDSGFYLCAWETGVSPLHFGNGTRLTVT.

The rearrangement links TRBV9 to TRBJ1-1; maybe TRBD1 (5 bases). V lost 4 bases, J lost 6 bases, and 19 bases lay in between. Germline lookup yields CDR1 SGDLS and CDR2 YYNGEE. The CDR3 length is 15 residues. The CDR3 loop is CASSPRQGAYSEAFF. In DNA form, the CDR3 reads TGTGCCAGCAGCCCGCGGCAAGGGGCGTACTCTGAAGCTTTCTTT.

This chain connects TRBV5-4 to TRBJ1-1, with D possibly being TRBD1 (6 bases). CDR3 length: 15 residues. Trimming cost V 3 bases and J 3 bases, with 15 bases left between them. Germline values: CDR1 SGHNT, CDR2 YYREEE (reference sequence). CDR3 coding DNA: TGTGCCAGCAGCTCTCAAACAGGGAAGTACACTGAAGCTTTCTTT. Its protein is CASSSQTGKYTEAFF.

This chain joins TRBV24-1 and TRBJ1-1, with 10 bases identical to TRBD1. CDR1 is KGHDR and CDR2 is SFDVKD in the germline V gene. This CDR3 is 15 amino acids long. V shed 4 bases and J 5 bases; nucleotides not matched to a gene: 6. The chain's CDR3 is CATSDPGQGNTEAFF. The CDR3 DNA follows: TGTGCCACCAGTGACCCGGGACAGGGGAATACTGAAGCTTTCTTT.

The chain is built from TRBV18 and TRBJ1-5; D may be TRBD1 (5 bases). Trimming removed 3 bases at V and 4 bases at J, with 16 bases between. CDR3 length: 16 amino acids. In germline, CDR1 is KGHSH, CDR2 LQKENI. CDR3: CASSPSAPGGNQPQHF. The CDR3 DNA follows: TGTGCCAGCTCACCCTCGGCACCTGGGGGGAATCAGCCCCAGCATTTT.